The next 12 T cell receptor beta chains were all read from a single sample in a study of blood T cell repertoires in COVID-19. Repertoires were generated with immunoSEQ multiplex PCR, while TCRdb's copy carries only in-frame clones and drops some. The data show about 100,000 clones, roughly nine tenths seen once. Sequences were obtained from peripheral blood. These receptors originate from a woman of 80 years or more with acute or convalescent COVID-19.

The chain is built from TRBV2 and TRBJ2-7; 7 bases are a match to TRBD2. CDR3 length equals 14 residues. The V and J ends lost 4 bases and 4 bases, in that order; junction bases with no gene match: 7. Germline V gives CDR1 SNHLY, CDR2 FYNNEI. The CDR3 nucleotides are TGTGCCAGCAGTGGGGGGGGATTTGGGTACGAGCAGTACTTC. Protein product: CASSGGGFGYEQYF.

This chain uses TRBV29-1 with TRBJ1-2, with 7 bases lining up with TRBD1. Trimming removed 6 bases from V and 0 bases from J; junction bases left unmatched: 1. This CDR3 has 12 residues. CDR1 and CDR2 from the germline V gene are SQVTM and ANQGSEA. CDR3 loop: CSVGQPNYGYTF. The CDR3 DNA is TGCAGCGTGGGACAGCCTAACTATGGCTACACCTTC.

The table lists this clone with a count of one. This rearrangement joins TRBV5-6 to TRBJ1-2, with D perhaps matching TRBD1 (6 bases). The V gene's germline CDR1 is SGHDT and CDR2 YYEEEE. The CDR3 sequence is 15 residues long. The V end was cut by 3 bases, the J end by 4 bases, with 16 bases between. CDR3 nucleotides: TGTGCCAGCAGCTCAACAGGGCCTGCGGGCTATGGCTACACCTTC. Its protein is CASSSTGPAGYGYTF.

The chain links TRBV6-5 to TRBJ2-7; D is unclear. CDR1 is MNHEY, CDR2 SVGAGI, per germline. The CDR3 is 12 amino acids. V dropped 6 bases and J dropped 3 bases, with 9 bases sitting between them. CDR3 residues: CASSRNGYEQYF. In DNA form, the CDR3 reads TGTGCCAGCAGCCGAAACGGCTACGAGCAGTACTTC.

The rearrangement joins TRBV4-2 to TRBJ2-2; TRBD2 agrees at 13 bases. V was clipped by 3 bases and J by 3 bases; unmatched bases: 13. The germline V gene has CDR1 LGHNA and CDR2 YNFKEQ. There are 20 residues in the CDR3. The CDR3 loop is CASSQLAGTSGERDTGELFF. CDR3 bases: TGTGCCAGCAGCCAGCTGGCGGGGACTAGCGGGGAGCGAGACACCGGGGAGCTGTTTTTT.

This clone came up once. The V gene is TRBV6-1, the J gene TRBJ1-5; 8 positions agree with TRBD1. The V and J ends lost 2 bases and 6 bases, in that order; junction bases with no gene match: 6. The CDR3 extends over 15 amino acids. The V gene's germline CDR1 is MNHNS and CDR2 SASEGT. This chain's CDR3 is CASSEWGQVSQPQHF. In DNA, the CDR3 is TGTGCCAGCAGTGAATGGGGACAGGTCTCTCAGCCCCAGCATTTT.

V gene TRBV27 combines with J gene TRBJ2-5, with 7 bases aligning to TRBD2. V lost 6 bases to trimming and J lost 3 bases; unmatched junction nucleotides: 10. The CDR3 is 15 amino acids. From germline, CDR1 is MNHEY and CDR2 SMNVEV (reference sequence). CDR3 nucleotide sequence: TGTGCCAGCAGGGCCTACAGAGGGACTAAAGAGACCCAGTACTTC. Translated: CASRAYRGTKETQYF.

Of note for this clone: The sample contains more than one DNA sequence encoding this CDR3. The V call is TRBV5-1, the J call TRBJ1-1, with D hard to call. V lost 1 base, J lost 1 base, and 8 bases lay in between. The CDR3 loop spans 14 amino acids. In germline, CDR1 is SGHRS, CDR2 YFSETQ. CDR3 in amino acids: CASSLTGGNTEAFF. The CDR3 nucleotides are TGCGCCAGCAGCTTGACGGGTGGGAACACTGAAGCTTTCTTT.

V usage is TRBV5-5 and J usage is TRBJ2-7; 7 nucleotides match TRBD1. The CDR3 has 13 residues. Trimming removed 5 bases from V and 3 bases from J; junction bases left unmatched: 5. The germline V gene encodes CDR1 SGHKS and CDR2 YYEKEE (reference sequence). CDR3 nucleotide sequence: TGTGCCAGCAGGCCAGGGGGTTTCTACGAGCAGTACTTC. It translates to CASRPGGFYEQYF.

The J gene is TRBJ2-5, the V gene TRBV15; 9 positions agree with TRBD2. Looked up from germline, CDR1 is LNHNV and CDR2 is YYDKDF (reference sequence). Trimming removed 0 bases from V and 5 bases from J; junction bases left unmatched: 10. The CDR3 consists of 17 residues. The CDR3 region is CATSRDRGLAGSETQYF. The DNA of the CDR3 is TGTGCCACCAGCAGAGACCGGGGGCTAGCGGGGTCTGAGACCCAGTACTTC.

V and J are TRBV4-1 and TRBJ1-2; D possibly corresponds to TRBD1 (5 bases). From germline, CDR1 is MGHRA and CDR2 YSYEKL. V lost 0 bases and J lost 4, with 12 bases in between. The CDR3 sequence is 15 residues long. CDR3 DNA: TGCGCCAGCAGCCAAGAGAGCAGGGCTACCTATGGCTACACCTTC. It translates to CASSQESRATYGYTF.

The V call is TRBV12-3 or TRBV12-4, the J call TRBJ1-2; possibly TRBD1 for D (6 bases). The CDR3 runs 13 residues. V was trimmed by 5 bases and J by 5 bases, leaving 12 bases between them. The CDR3 loop is CASSLSGVYGYTF. The DNA for the CDR3 is TGTGCCAGCAGTCTGTCAGGGGTTTATGGCTACACCTTC.